These T cell receptor beta chains were read from a single sample in a study of neurological immune-mediated disorders. Each CDR3 protein gets one entry after TCRdb re-called the 5' RACE reads with MiXCR. The sample has over 90,000 distinct CDR3 sequences, approximately 10% seen once. The source material was PBMCs. The receptors here all came from a female donor with HTLV-1-associated myelopathy (HAM/TSP). CDR3s include the opening cysteine and the closing phenylalanine or tryptophan. Each record gives: CDR3 DNA, CDR3 protein, V gene, J gene, clone size, D gene. The D gene is left open where the match is weak. Some rows have no size entry. The others give once, few or many, or a class for an expanded clone.

TGTGCCAGCAGCGGCCCGGGACTAGCGGGGGCTGCATACAATGAGCAGTTCTTC	CASSGPGLAGAAYNEQFF	TRBV28	TRBJ2-1	many	TRBD2
TGTGCCAGCAGGCCGGGGCACGCGGAAGAGACCCAGTACTTC	CASRPGHAEETQYF	TRBV28	TRBJ2-5	many	NA
TGCGCCAGCAGCTTCACAGGGGGCAGGTCCTACAATGAGCAGTTCTTC	CASSFTGGRSYNEQFF	TRBV5-1	TRBJ2-1	NA	TRBD1
TGCGCCAGCAGCTTTCCGAATTCCACTAGCGGGGGGCTCAGCACAGATACGCAGTATTTT	CASSFPNSTSGGLSTDTQYF	TRBV5-1	TRBJ2-3	many	TRBD2
TGTGCCAGCAGCGTCGACCGAGGGGTTGGCGGCGACGAGCAGTACTTC	CASSVDRGVGGDEQYF	TRBV9	TRBJ2-7	few	NA
TGCAGTGCTAGCCCACCGGGGACTCAAGAGCAGTACTTC	CSASPPGTQEQYF	TRBV20-1	TRBJ2-7	many	NA
TGCAGCGTTGTACGAGGGGGGTTTACTGGAAACACCATATATTTT	CSVVRGGFTGNTIYF	TRBV29-1	TRBJ1-3	many	NA
TGCAGTGCTAGTCCGGGAGTTAGCTCCTACGAGCAGTACTTC	CSASPGVSSYEQYF	TRBV20-1	TRBJ2-7	NA	NA
TGTGCCAGCAGCTCAAGGGACAGAGGCTTCCCAGATACGCAGTATTTT	CASSSRDRGFPDTQYF	TRBV6-5	TRBJ2-3	many	TRBD1
TGCGCCAGCAGCAATGACAGGGGCTCGGATACGCAGTATTTT	CASSNDRGSDTQYF	TRBV5-1	TRBJ2-3	many	TRBD1
TGCGCCAGCAGCGCCTTGACAGGGAGCTCCTACAATGAGCAGTTCTTC	CASSALTGSSYNEQFF	TRBV5-1	TRBJ2-1	many	TRBD1
TGCAGCGTTGGGGCCAACTACGGGGGGGCCGGGACCTACAATGAGCAGTTCTTC	CSVGANYGGAGTYNEQFF	TRBV29-1	TRBJ2-1	many	TRBD2
TGCGCCAGCAGCTGGGGAGGGACCGGGCAAGAGACCCAGTACTTC	CASSWGGTGQETQYF	TRBV5-1	TRBJ2-5	many	TRBD2
TGTGCCAGCAGCTTAGCCTACGGCGAGCAGTACTTC	CASSLAYGEQYF	TRBV7-9	TRBJ2-7	many	NA
TGTGCCAGCAGTTACGGGGGATTCTATAATTCACCCCTCCACTTT	CASSYGGFYNSPLHF	TRBV6-6	TRBJ1-6	many	NA
TGCAGTGCTAGTACCATTGATCAGCCCCAGCATTTT	CSASTIDQPQHF	TRBV20-1	TRBJ1-5	many	NA
TGTGCCAGCAGCTTATACAGTACGAACACCGGGGAGCTGTTTTTT	CASSLYSTNTGELFF	TRBV28	TRBJ2-2	NA	NA
TGTGCCAGCAGCTTAGAAGGCTCTGAAGCTTTCTTT	CASSLEGSEAFF	TRBV11-2	TRBJ1-1	many	NA
TGCGCCAGCAGTTCCCCAGGGACCTACGAGCAGTACTTC	CASSSPGTYEQYF	TRBV5-1	TRBJ2-7	many	NA
TGTGCCAGCAGCCGGGACAGCAAATCCTACGAGCAGTACTTC	CASSRDSKSYEQYF	TRBV27	TRBJ2-7	many	TRBD1
TGTGCCAGCAGCCAACTAGACAGCGGCTACGAGCAGTACTTC	CASSQLDSGYEQYF	TRBV3-1	TRBJ2-7	many	NA
TGCGCCAGCAGCTTGGAGTCTAGCGGGGAAGAGACCCAGTACTTC	CASSLESSGEETQYF	TRBV5-1	TRBJ2-5	many	TRBD2
TGTGCCAGCACCGAACTAGCGGGGGGTGCGGCCGGGGAGCTGTTTTTT	CASTELAGGAAGELFF	TRBV27	TRBJ2-2	many	TRBD2
TGCAGCACGATGGGCTCTGGGGCCAACGTCCTGACTTTC	CSTMGSGANVLTF	TRBV29-1	TRBJ2-6	many	NA
TGCGCCAGCAGCCCGGACCCAGGGAGGGGGAATGAGCAGTTCTTC	CASSPDPGRGNEQFF	TRBV5-1	TRBJ2-1	many	NA
TGCAGTGCTAGACCCTCCTACGAGCAGTACTTC	CSARPSYEQYF	TRBV20-1	TRBJ2-7	many	NA
TGCGCCAGCAGCTTGGGATGGTCGGAGAACACTGAAGCTTTCTTT	CASSLGWSENTEAFF	TRBV5-1	TRBJ1-1	many	NA
TGCGCCAGCAGCGGGACTAGCTCAACCGGGGAGCTGTTTTTT	CASSGTSSTGELFF	TRBV5-1	TRBJ2-2	many	TRBD2
TGCGCCAGCAGCCCAATCGACAGAGCGAACACTGAAGCTTTCTTT	CASSPIDRANTEAFF	TRBV5-1	TRBJ1-1	many	NA
TGTGCCAGCAGTCGCAGGGGGACCGGGGAGCTGTTTTTT	CASSRRGTGELFF	TRBV6-2/TRBV6-3	TRBJ2-2	few	TRBD1
TGCGCCAGCAGCCGGACGGGTCAAGAGACCCAGTACTTC	CASSRTGQETQYF	TRBV5-1	TRBJ2-5	many	NA
TGCGCCAGCAGCTTCGAAGAGTTGGGGACTGAAGCTTTCTTT	CASSFEELGTEAFF	TRBV5-1	TRBJ1-1	many	NA
TGCAGTGCTAGACCTGAAGATACGCAGTATTTT	CSARPEDTQYF	TRBV20-1	TRBJ2-3	NA	NA
TGCAGTGCTAGTTTAGCAGGGGACTACGAGCAGTACTTC	CSASLAGDYEQYF	TRBV20-1	TRBJ2-7	many	NA
TGCGCCAGCAGCCCTACAGGGGACACCGGGGAGCTGTTTTTT	CASSPTGDTGELFF	TRBV5-1	TRBJ2-2	many	TRBD1
TGTGCCAGCAGTTGGTACGGGGAGGTGTACGAGCAGTACTTC	CASSWYGEVYEQYF	TRBV6-2/TRBV6-3	TRBJ2-7	many	NA
TGCGCCAGCAGCTTTGTCACAGATACGCAGTATTTT	CASSFVTDTQYF	TRBV5-1	TRBJ2-3	few	NA
TGCAGTGCTATATCCTTAAACAGGGGGCGCGATGCAGATACGCAGTATTTT	CSAISLNRGRDADTQYF	TRBV20-1	TRBJ2-3	many	TRBD1
TGTGCCAGCAGTTTCGGGACTGCTTCTACCTACGAGCAGTACTTC	CASSFGTASTYEQYF	TRBV7-9	TRBJ2-7	many	NA
TGCAGTGCAAGAGACCCTAAGAATGAGCAGTTCTTC	CSARDPKNEQFF	TRBV20-1	TRBJ2-1	many	NA
TGCGCCAGCACCTTGGGACTAGCGGGGGCTACAGATACGCAGTATTTT	CASTLGLAGATDTQYF	TRBV5-1	TRBJ2-3	NA	TRBD2
TGCGCCAGCAGCCCCGAGGGGGGCCCTAACTATGGCTACACCTTC	CASSPEGGPNYGYTF	TRBV5-1	TRBJ1-2	many	NA
TGTGCCAGCAGCTTGTTGACAGGAGGCACTGAAGCTTTCTTT	CASSLLTGGTEAFF	TRBV7-8	TRBJ1-1	many	NA
TGTGCCACCAACCTGGGGGGGAACAATCAGCCCCAGCATTTT	CATNLGGNNQPQHF	TRBV12-3/TRBV12-4	TRBJ1-5	many	NA
TGTGCCAGCAGCTTAAATCCAGGGACAGAAGAGACCCAGTACTTC	CASSLNPGTEETQYF	TRBV7-9	TRBJ2-5	many	TRBD1
TGTGCCAGCAGCTCGAGCGGGAGCTCCTACGAGCAGTACTTC	CASSSSGSSYEQYF	TRBV7-9	TRBJ2-7	many	TRBD2
TGCGCCAGCAGCCCCTATCCCGGGACAGGGGGCCAAAATTCACCCCTCCACTTT	CASSPYPGTGGQNSPLHF	TRBV5-1	TRBJ1-6	many	TRBD1
TGCGCCAGCAGCTTGGCTAGGAACAATGAGCAGTTCTTC	CASSLARNNEQFF	TRBV5-1	TRBJ2-1	many	NA
TGTGCCAGCAGAAGAGGCGGGACAGGGTTAAACGAGCAGTACTTC	CASRRGGTGLNEQYF	TRBV6-5	TRBJ2-7	NA	TRBD1
TGTGCCAGCAGCCAAGGGACCCGCTCTGGAAACACCATATATTTT	CASSQGTRSGNTIYF	TRBV3-1	TRBJ1-3	many	NA
TGCGCCAGCAGCCAACTTACTTACAGGGGAGGGGAAGAGACCCAGTACTTC	CASSQLTYRGGEETQYF	TRBV4-1	TRBJ2-5	many	NA
TGTGCCAGCAGTTCCCCGGCGGGTGGCGGCTACACCTTC	CASSSPAGGGYTF	TRBV28	TRBJ1-2	many	NA
TGCGCCAGCAGCTTATTCGCCAGGGAGTCCTACGAGCAGTACTTC	CASSLFARESYEQYF	TRBV5-1	TRBJ2-7	many	NA
TGCAGTGCACCGGACAGGACCTACAATGAGCAGTTCTTC	CSAPDRTYNEQFF	TRBV20-1	TRBJ2-1	many	TRBD1